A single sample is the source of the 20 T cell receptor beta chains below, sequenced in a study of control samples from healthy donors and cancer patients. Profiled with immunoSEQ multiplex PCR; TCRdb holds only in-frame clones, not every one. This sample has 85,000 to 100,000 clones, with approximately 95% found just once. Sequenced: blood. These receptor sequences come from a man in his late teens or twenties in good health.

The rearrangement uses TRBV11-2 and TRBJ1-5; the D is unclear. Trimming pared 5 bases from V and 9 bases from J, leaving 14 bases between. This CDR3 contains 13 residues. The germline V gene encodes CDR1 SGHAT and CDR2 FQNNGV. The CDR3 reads CASSAGPNSPQHF. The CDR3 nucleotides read TGTGCCAGCAGCGCCGGACCGAATTCGCCCCAGCATTTT.

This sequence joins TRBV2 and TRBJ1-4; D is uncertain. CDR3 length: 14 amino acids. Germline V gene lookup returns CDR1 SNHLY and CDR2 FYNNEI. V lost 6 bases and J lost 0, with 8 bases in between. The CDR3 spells CASRELATNEKLFF. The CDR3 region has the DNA TGTGCCAGCAGGGAACTTGCAACTAATGAAAAACTGTTTTTT.

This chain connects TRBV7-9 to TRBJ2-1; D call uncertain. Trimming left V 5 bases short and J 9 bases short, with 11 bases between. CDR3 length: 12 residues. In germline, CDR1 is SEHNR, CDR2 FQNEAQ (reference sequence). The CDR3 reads CASSRTSTEQFF. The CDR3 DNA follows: TGTGCCAGCAGCCGAACAAGTACTGAGCAGTTCTTC.

The CDR3 reads CASSDTGRVSGNTIYF. For the CDR3, the DNA is TGTGCCAGCAGTGATACAGGCAGAGTTTCTGGAAACACCATATATTTT. The chain uses TRBV6-1 and TRBJ1-3, with D perhaps matching TRBD1 (5 bases). V shed 3 bases and J shed 1 base, with 13 bases lying between them. The CDR3 covers 16 residues. Germline V gene lookup returns CDR1 MNHNS and CDR2 SASEGT.

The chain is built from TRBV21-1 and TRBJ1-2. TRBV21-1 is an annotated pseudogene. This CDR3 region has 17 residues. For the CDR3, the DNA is TGTGCCAGCAGAACAAAGGAGTCAGCCACCGCTAACTATGGCTACACCTTC. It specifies CASRTKESATANYGYTF.

The CDR3 DNA reads TGTGCCAGCAGCTTACAACCACACGGGGGGACCTACGAGCAGTACTTC. It codes for CASSLQPHGGTYEQYF. The rearrangement joins TRBV7-6 to TRBJ2-7, with 7 nucleotides matching TRBD2. The length of the CDR3 is 16 residues. The V segment lost 2 bases and the J segment 2 bases; nucleotides outside the gene matches: 9. Per the germline V gene, CDR1 is SGHVS and CDR2 is FNYEAQ. The variable domain in full, with the rest retrieved from reference TRBV7-6 and TRBJ2-7, is GAGVSQSPRYKVTKRGQDVALRCDPISGHVSLYWYRQALGQGPEFLTYFNYEAQQDKSGLPNDRFSAERPEGSISTLTIQRTEQRDSAMYRCASSLQPHGGTYEQYFGPGTRLTVT.

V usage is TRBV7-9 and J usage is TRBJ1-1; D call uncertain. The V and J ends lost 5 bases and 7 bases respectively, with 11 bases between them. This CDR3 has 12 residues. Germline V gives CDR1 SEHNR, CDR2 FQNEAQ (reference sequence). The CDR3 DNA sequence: TGTGCCAGCAGCGTCCGACCTGATGAAGCTTTCTTT. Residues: CASSVRPDEAFF.

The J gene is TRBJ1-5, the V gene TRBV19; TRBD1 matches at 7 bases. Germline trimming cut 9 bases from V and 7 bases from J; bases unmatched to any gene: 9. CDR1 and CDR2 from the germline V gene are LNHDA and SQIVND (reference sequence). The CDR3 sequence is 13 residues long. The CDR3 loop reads CASHRAGGQPQHF. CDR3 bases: TGTGCCAGCCATAGGGCAGGGGGGCAGCCCCAGCATTTT.

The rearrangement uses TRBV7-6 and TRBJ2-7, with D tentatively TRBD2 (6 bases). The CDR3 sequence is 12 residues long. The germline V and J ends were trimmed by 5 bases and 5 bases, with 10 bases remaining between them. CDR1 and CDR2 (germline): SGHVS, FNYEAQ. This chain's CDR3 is CASSAGLHEQYF. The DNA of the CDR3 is TGTGCCAGCAGCGCGGGACTCCACGAGCAGTACTTC.

For the CDR3, the DNA is TGTGCCAGCAGCCCAGTCCGGGACAGGGTTTCCTACGAGCAGTACTTC. Translated: CASSPVRDRVSYEQYF. V is TRBV7-8 and J is TRBJ2-7; 9 bases agree with TRBD1. The CDR3 length is 16 residues. Germline V gives CDR1 SGHVS, CDR2 FQNEAQ. Trimming at V came to 5 bases and at J to 1 base, leaving 9 bases not matched to a gene.

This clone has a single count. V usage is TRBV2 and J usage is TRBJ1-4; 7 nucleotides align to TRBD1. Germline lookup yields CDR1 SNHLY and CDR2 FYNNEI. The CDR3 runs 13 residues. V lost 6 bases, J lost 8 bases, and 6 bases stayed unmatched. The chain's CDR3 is CASSVGQVEKLFF. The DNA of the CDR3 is TGTGCCAGCAGCGTAGGACAGGTCGAAAAACTGTTTTTT.

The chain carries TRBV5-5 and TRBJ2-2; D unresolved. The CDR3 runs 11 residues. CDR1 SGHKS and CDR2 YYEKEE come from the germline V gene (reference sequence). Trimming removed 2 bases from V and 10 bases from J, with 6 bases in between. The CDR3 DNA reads TGTGCCAGCAGCTTATCCCTGGAGCTGTTTTTT. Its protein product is CASSLSLELFF.

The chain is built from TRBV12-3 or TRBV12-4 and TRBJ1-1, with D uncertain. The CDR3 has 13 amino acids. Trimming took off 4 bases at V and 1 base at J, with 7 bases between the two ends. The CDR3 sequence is CASSWGENTEAFF. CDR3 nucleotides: TGTGCCAGCAGTTGGGGAGAGAACACTGAAGCTTTCTTT.

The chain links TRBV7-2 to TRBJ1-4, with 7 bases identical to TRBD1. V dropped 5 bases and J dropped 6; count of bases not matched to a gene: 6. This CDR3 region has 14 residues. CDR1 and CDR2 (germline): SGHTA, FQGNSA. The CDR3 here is CASSEGGGDEKLFF. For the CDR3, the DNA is TGTGCCAGCAGCGAAGGGGGCGGCGATGAAAAACTGTTTTTT.

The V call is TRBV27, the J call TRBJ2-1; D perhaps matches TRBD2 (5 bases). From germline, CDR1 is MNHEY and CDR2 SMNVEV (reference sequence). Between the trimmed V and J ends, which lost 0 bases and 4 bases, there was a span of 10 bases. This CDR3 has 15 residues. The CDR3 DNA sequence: TGTGCCAGCAGTTTATCGCTGGACTCGTACAATGAGCAGTTCTTC. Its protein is CASSLSLDSYNEQFF.

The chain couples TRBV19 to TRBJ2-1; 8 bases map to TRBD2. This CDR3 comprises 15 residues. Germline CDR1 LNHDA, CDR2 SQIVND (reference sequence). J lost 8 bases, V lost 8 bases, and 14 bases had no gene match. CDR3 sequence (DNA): TGTGCCAGTGAATCCGGGACTAGAAGTACAGATGAGCAGTTCTTC. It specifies CASESGTRSTDEQFF.

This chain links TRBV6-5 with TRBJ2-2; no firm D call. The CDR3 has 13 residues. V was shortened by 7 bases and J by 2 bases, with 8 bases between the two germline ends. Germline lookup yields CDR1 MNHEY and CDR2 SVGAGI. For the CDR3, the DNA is TGTGCCAGCAAAGAACTTAACACCGGGGAGCTGTTTTTT. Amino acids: CASKELNTGELFF.

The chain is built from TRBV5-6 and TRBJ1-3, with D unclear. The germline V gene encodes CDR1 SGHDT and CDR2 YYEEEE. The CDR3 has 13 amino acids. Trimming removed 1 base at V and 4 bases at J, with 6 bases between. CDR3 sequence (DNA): TGTGCCAGCAGCTTGTTTAAAGGAAACACCATATATTTT. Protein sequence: CASSLFKGNTIYF.

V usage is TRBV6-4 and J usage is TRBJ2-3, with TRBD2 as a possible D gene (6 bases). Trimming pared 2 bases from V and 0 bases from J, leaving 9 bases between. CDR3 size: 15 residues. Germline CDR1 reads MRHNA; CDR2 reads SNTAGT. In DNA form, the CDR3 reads TGTGCCAGCAGTGACGCTAGCGACAGCACAGATACGCAGTATTTT. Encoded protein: CASSDASDSTDTQYF.

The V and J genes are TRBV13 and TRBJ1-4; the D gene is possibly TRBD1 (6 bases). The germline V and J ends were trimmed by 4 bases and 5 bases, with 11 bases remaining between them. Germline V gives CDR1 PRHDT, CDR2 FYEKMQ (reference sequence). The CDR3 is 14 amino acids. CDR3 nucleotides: TGTGCCAGCAGCTACAGGGAGGGAAATGAAAAACTGTTTTTT. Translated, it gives CASSYREGNEKLFF.